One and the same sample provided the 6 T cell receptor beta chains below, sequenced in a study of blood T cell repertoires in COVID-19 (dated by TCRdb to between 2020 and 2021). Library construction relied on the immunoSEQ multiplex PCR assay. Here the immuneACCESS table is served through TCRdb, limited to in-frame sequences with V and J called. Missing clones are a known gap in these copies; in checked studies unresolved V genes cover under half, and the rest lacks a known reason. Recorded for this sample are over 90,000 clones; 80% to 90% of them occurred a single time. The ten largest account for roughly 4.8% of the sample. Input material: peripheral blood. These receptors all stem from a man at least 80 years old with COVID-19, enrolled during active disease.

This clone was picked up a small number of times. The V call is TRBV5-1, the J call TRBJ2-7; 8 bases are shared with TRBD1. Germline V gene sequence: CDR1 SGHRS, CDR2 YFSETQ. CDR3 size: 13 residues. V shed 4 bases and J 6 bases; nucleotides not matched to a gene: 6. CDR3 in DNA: TGCGCCAGCAGCACGACAGGGGTAGCCGAGCAGTACTTC. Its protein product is CASSTTGVAEQYF.

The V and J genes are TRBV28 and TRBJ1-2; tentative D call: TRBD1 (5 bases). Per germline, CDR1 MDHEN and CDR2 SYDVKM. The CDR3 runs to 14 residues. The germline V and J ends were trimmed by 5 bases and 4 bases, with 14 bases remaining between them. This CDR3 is CASSRAGRGYGYTF. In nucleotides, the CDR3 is TGTGCCAGCAGTAGGGCAGGGAGGGGCTATGGCTACACCTTC.

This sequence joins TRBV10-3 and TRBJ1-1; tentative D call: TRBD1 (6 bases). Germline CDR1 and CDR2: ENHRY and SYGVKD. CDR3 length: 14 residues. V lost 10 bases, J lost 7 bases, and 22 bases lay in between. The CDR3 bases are TGTGCCACCACGTTGAGACAGGTTGACCTTGAAGCTTTCTTT. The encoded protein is CATTLRQVDLEAFF.

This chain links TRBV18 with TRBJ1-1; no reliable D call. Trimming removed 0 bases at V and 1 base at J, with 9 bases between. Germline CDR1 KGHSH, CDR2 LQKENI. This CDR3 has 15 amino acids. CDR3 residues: CASSPPDAGNTEAFF. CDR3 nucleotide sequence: TGTGCCAGCTCACCACCGGACGCGGGGAACACTGAAGCTTTCTTT.

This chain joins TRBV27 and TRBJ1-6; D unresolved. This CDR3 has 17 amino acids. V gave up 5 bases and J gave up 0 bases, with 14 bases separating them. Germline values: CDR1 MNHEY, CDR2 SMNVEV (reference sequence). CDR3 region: CASSPDLLSSYNSPLHF. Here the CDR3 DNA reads TGTGCCAGCAGTCCGGACTTGCTCAGCTCCTATAATTCACCCCTCCACTTT.

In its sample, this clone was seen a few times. As DNA, the CDR3 is TGTGCCAGCAGTTACCGTGGCAGCTCCTACGAGCAGTACTTC. Translation: CASSYRGSSYEQYF. The chain recombines TRBV6-6 with TRBJ2-7; D is unresolved. Trimming removed 2 bases from V and 0 bases from J, with 8 bases in between. Looked up from germline, CDR1 is MNHNY and CDR2 is SVGAGI (reference sequence). This CDR3 spans 14 amino acids.